This T cell receptor (beta chain) was captured in a study of blood T cell repertoires in COVID-19. There are a few counts of this clone. Followed over time, Seattle patients had been enrolled while infection was active. Original analysis: Cell counts per sample came from amplifying reference gene primers. Measured with immunoSEQ multiplex PCR; TCRdb has only the in-frame clones, and not every one. The D gene and trimming were derived from the DNA, and the V and J assignments and clone size from that table. The sample lists some 180,000 clones; 82% were seen once. Looked up from germline, CDR1 is MNHNS and CDR2 is SASEGT. CDR3 length equals 16 residues. Deletions cut 4 bases from V and 6 bases from J, with 18 bases between.

The rearrangement joins TRBV6-1 to TRBJ2-2, with a tentative D call TRBD2 (6 bases). Sequencing input: peripheral blood. The receptor's source is a woman aged 60-75 years with COVID-19, enrolled during active disease. The CDR3 reads CASSGLGGLSSGELFF. In nucleotides, the CDR3 is TGTGCCAGCAGTGGTCTTGGGGGACTTAGCTCCGGGGAGCTGTTTTTT.